This TCR beta chain was retrieved from a study of T cell clonality in common variable immunodeficiency. Whole-study findings and limits: Authors noted CVID clonality's cause needs subpopulation repertoire sequencing. Common variable immunodeficiency TCR beta sequences reportedly had fewer deletions and N-nucleotide insertions.

CDR1 is SNHLY and CDR2 is FYNNEI in the germline V gene. Trimming left V 8 bases short and J 3 bases short, with 16 bases between. This CDR3 is 14 amino acids long. The repertoire was sequenced with immunoSEQ multiplex PCR; TCRdb's copy has only in-frame clones and lacks some. Observed in the sample are 55,000 or so clones, none of them singletons. There are many counts of this clone. The antigen is undetermined. Read sequence stops 3 residues before the CDR3 end, and the germline J gene provides the missing end. The V and J genes are TRBV2 and TRBJ2-5, with D possibly being TRBD2 (6 bases). Sequencing was done on a sample of peripheral blood mononuclear cells. The origin of this receptor is a person aged 18 to 75 in good health. The sequenced part of the CDR3 DNA is TGTGCCAGCCGATATGTTAGCGGAGAAGAGACC. It yields the protein CASRYVSGEET. The whole CDR3 reads CASRYVSGEETQYF.